This record concerns one TCR beta chain sequence. Its specificity is unknown. These data are taken from a study of vaccination effects on CD4 cells after COVID-19. Study as a whole: Sample donation by two convalescent patients took place 16 days and one week before vaccination. Study observations and caveats: New vaccine-induced clones dominated convalescents' post-vaccine spike-reactive clones.

The CDR3 has 16 residues. The J segment lost 0 bases and the V segment lost 5 bases, leaving 6 bases of the junction unmatched. Germline V CDR1 and CDR2: LGHDT, YNNKEL (reference sequence). Sequencing followed a ViraFEST assay step that expanded antigen-specific CD4+ T cells with viral peptide pools. The culture ran for under eleven days, and then CD4+ T cells were isolated. According to PCR results, the person was infected with SARS-CoV-2 between March and December 2020. In culture with 8 to 10 IU/ml IL-2 and approximately 9.1 ug/ml peptides, PBMC were grown at fewer than 2.5 million per well. IL-2 medium supplanted half the medium on days 3 and 7. Assay: immunoSEQ multiplex PCR; the TCRdb copy retains only in-frame clones and omits some. The table lists 30,000 to 35,000 clones, 55% to 75% of them singletons.

Source: CD4+ T cells from PBMCs cultured with a peptide pool, taken before COVID-19 vaccination. The gene calls are TRBV3-1 (or the pseudogene TRBV3-2) and TRBJ2-2; TRBD1 agrees at 7 bases. This clonotype was obtained from a human donor who had a prior SARS-CoV-2 infection. CDR3 DNA: TGTGCCAGCAGCTTACAGGACAGGACGAACACCGGGGAGCTGTTTTTT. This gives the protein CASSLQDRTNTGELFF.